Below, 10 T cell receptor beta chains from the same sample are listed, as sequenced in a study of T cell changes during pregnancy in multiple sclerosis. Sequenced by immunoSEQ multiplex PCR; TCRdb stores in-frame clones only, minus some. The data contain about 41,000 clones, 85% to 95% of them singletons. The source was CD8+ T cells from peripheral blood mononuclear cells, collected in the third trimester of pregnancy. Receptors originate from a female donor with multiple sclerosis, enrolled in a pregnancy study.

The gene calls are TRBV19 and TRBJ1-2; D is perhaps TRBD1 (6 bases). V was clipped by 7 bases and J by 2 bases, with 17 bases between them. This CDR3 has 15 amino acids. Germline V gene sequence: CDR1 LNHDA, CDR2 SQIVND (reference sequence). Written as DNA, the CDR3 is TGTGCCAGTAATCTCGGTAGGGGGAACAACTATGGCTACACCTTC. Amino acid sequence: CASNLGRGNNYGYTF.

The V call is TRBV12-5, the J call TRBJ2-1; 10 bases line up with TRBD1. Germline CDR1 LGHNT, CDR2 FRNRAP. The CDR3 spans 18 residues. The V and J ends lost 3 bases and 5 bases, in that order; junction bases with no gene match: 13. The CDR3 nucleotides read TGTGCTAGTGGTTTCCAAGACAGGGGGCTAACCGGCAACAATGAGCAGTTCTTC. This translates into CASGFQDRGLTGNNEQFF. Variable domain in full (rest from reference TRBV12-5 and TRBJ2-1): DARVTQTPRHKVTEMGQEVTMRCQPILGHNTVFWYRQTMMQGLELLAYFRNRAPLDDSGMPKDRFSAEMPDATLATLKIQPSEPRDSAVYFCASGFQDRGLTGNNEQFFGPGTRLTVL.

This chain joins TRBV5-5 and TRBJ1-4; the D is unclear. Germline loops: CDR1 SGHKS, CDR2 YYEKEE (reference sequence). The CDR3 contains 14 residues. Between the trimmed V and J ends, which lost 4 bases and 0 bases, there was a span of 7 bases. The CDR3 DNA reads TGTGCCAGCAGCCGGGAGTCAACTAATGAAAAACTGTTTTTT. Its translation is CASSRESTNEKLFF.

The rearrangement joins TRBV13 to TRBJ2-3; D is possibly TRBD2 (5 bases). In germline, CDR1 is PRHDT, CDR2 FYEKMQ (reference sequence). The CDR3 extends over 15 amino acids. V lost 5 bases to trimming and J lost 1 base, with 13 bases between them. The CDR3 DNA reads as TGTGCCAGCAGCCCCGTCGGTAGCGGCACAGATACGCAGTATTTT. Residues: CASSPVGSGTDTQYF.

The chain joins TRBV29-1 to TRBJ2-2; weak D call: TRBD2 (6 bases). Germline loops: CDR1 SQVTM, CDR2 ANQGSEA. The length of the CDR3 is 14 residues. Trimming removed 4 bases at V and 1 base at J, with 10 bases between. This chain's CDR3 is CSVAAGRNTGELFF. The CDR3 DNA reads TGCAGCGTTGCGGCGGGACGGAACACCGGGGAGCTGTTTTTT.

The gene calls are TRBV9 and TRBJ2-7; 7 nucleotides align to TRBD1. Germline CDR1 SGDLS, CDR2 YYNGEE. This CDR3 comprises 14 residues. V trimming: 4 bases; J trimming: 9 bases; junction bases outside the gene matches: 13. The CDR3 protein is CASSPGTVDQGQYF. As DNA, the CDR3 is TGTGCCAGCAGCCCCGGGACAGTAGATCAAGGGCAGTACTTC.

The chain has TRBV28 and TRBJ1-5; 8 nucleotides match TRBD1. Germline CDR1 MDHEN, CDR2 SYDVKM. The V gene end was trimmed by 0 bases and the J gene end by 4 bases; junction bases not matched to a gene: 8. CDR3 length: 17 amino acids. CDR3 in amino acids: CASSLWVGQGYNQPQHF. The CDR3 DNA follows: TGTGCCAGCAGTTTATGGGTAGGACAGGGTTATAATCAGCCCCAGCATTTT.

The chain uses TRBV7-9 and TRBJ2-1; D is uncertain. The CDR3 runs to 12 residues. V lost 6 bases, J lost 7 bases, and 10 bases lay in between. Germline V lookup: CDR1 SEHNR, CDR2 FQNEAQ (reference sequence). In nucleotides, the CDR3 is TGTGCCAGCAGGGAACAGCCGAATGAGCAGTTCTTC. Translated, it gives CASREQPNEQFF.

This chain links TRBV11-2 with TRBJ2-7, with TRBD2 matching 10 bases. CDR3 size: 14 residues. J was trimmed by 4 bases and V by 3 bases; bases with no gene match: 3. Germline CDR1 is SGHAT and CDR2 is FQNNGV. The CDR3, as DNA: TGTGCCAGCAGCTTCGCTAGCGGGGGTTACGAGCAGTACTTC. It yields the protein CASSFASGGYEQYF.

The genes are TRBV19 and TRBJ2-7; D might be TRBD2 (7 bases). Trimming removed 4 bases at V and 0 bases at J, with 10 bases between. This CDR3 comprises 14 residues. Germline V gives CDR1 LNHDA, CDR2 SQIVND (reference sequence). DNA for the CDR3: TGTGCCAGTAGTAGCGGGGGCGCCTCCTACGAGCAGTACTTC. Residues: CASSSGGASYEQYF.